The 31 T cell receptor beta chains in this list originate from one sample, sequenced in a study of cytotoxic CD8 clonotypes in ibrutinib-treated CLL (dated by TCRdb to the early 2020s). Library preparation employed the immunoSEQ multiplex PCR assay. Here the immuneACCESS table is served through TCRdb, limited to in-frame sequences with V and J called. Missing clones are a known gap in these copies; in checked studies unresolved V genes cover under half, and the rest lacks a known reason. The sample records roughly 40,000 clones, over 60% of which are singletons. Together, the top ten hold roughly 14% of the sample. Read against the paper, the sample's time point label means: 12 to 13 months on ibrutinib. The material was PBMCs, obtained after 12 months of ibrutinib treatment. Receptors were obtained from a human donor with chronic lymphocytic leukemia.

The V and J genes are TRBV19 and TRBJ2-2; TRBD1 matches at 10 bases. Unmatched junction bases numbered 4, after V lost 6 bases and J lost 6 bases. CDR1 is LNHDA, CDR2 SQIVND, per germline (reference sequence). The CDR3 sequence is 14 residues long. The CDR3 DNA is TGTGCCAGTAGGTGGGACAGGGGACCCGGGGAGCTGTTTTTT. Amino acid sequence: CASRWDRGPGELFF.

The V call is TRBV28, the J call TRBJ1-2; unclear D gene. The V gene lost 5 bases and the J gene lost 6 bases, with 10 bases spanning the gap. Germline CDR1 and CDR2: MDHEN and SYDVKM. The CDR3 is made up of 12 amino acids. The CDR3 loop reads CASSIQKDGYTF. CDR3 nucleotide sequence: TGTGCCAGCAGTATTCAAAAGGATGGCTACACCTTC.

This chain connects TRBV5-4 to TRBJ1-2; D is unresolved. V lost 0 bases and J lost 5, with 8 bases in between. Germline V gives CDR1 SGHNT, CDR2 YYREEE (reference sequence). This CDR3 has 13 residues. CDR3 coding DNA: TGTGCCAGCAGCTTGGGGGGATTATATGGCTACACCTTC. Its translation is CASSLGGLYGYTF.

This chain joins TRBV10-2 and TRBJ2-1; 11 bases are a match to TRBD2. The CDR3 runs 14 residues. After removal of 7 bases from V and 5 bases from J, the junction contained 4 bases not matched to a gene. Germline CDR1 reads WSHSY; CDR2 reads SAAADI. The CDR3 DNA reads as TGCGCCAGCATGGAACTAGCGGGAGACAATGAGCAGTTCTTC. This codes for CASMELAGDNEQFF.

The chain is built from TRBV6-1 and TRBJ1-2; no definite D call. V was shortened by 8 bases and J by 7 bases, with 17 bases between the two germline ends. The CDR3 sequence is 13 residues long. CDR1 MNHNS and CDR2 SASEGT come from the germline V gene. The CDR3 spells CASSDAREGGYTF. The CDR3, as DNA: TGTGCCAGCTCAGACGCCCGGGAGGGTGGCTACACCTTC.

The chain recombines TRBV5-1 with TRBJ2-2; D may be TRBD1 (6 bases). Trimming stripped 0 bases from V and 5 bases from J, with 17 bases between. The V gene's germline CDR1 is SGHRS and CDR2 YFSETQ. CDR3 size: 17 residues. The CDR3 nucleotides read TGCGCCAGCAGCTTGGTCGTCTGGGGGCAAAAGACCGGGGAGCTGTTTTTT. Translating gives CASSLVVWGQKTGELFF.

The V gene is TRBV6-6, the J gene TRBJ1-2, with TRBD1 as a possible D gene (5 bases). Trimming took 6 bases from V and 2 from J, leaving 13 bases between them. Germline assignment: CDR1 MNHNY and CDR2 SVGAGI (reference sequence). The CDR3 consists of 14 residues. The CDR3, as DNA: TGTGCCAGCAGAAGGGACCAAGCGAACTATGGCTACACCTTC. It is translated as CASRRDQANYGYTF.

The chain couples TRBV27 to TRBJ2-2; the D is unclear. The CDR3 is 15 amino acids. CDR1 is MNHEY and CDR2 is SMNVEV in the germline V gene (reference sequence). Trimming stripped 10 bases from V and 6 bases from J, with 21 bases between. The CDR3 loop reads CATRRLLSGSGELFF. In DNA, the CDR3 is TGTGCCACCAGACGACTCCTATCGGGCTCCGGGGAGCTGTTTTTT.

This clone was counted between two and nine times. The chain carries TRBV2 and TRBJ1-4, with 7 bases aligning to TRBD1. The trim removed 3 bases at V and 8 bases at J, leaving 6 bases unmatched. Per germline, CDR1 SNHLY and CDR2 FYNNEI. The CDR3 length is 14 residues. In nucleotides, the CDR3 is TGTGCCAGCAGTGATCGACAGGGAGGCGAAAAACTGTTTTTT. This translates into CASSDRQGGEKLFF.

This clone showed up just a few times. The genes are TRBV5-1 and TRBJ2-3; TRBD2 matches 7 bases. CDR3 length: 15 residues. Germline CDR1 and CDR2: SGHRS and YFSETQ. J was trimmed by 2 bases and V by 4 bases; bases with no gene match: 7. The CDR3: CASSLQRGHTDTQYF. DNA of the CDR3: TGCGCCAGCAGCCTACAGCGGGGCCACACAGATACGCAGTATTTT. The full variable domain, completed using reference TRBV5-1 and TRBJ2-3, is KAGVTQTPRYLIKTRGQQVTLSCSPISGHRSVSWYQQTPGQGLQFLFEYFSETQRNKGNFPGRFSGRQFSNSRSEMNVSTLELGDSALYLCASSLQRGHTDTQYFGPGTRLTVL.

The CDR3 DNA reads TGTGCCAGCAGCTTAGGTGCGGAAAGCACAGATACGCAGTATTTT. It codes for CASSLGAESTDTQYF. V and J are TRBV11-3 and TRBJ2-3, with no clear D. This CDR3 is 15 amino acids long. Germline V gene lookup returns CDR1 SGHNT and CDR2 YENEEA. V lost 1 base and J 0 bases, leaving 8 bases between the germline ends.

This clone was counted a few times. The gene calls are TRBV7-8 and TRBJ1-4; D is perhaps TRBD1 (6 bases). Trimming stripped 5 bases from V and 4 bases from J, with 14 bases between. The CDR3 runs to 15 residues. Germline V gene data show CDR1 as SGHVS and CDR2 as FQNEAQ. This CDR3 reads CASSAYRVHNEKLFF. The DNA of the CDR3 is TGTGCCAGCAGCGCCTACAGGGTACATAATGAAAAACTGTTTTTT.

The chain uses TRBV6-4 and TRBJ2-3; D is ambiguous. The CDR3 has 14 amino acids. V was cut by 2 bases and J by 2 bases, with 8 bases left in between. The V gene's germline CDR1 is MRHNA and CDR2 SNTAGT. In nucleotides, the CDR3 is TGTGCCAGCAGTGACGGTGGACCCACAGATACGCAGTATTTT. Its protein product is CASSDGGPTDTQYF.

The CDR3 coding sequence is TGTGCCAGCAGTTCGAGGGGGGGCTGGGAGACCCAGTACTTC. Translated: CASSSRGGWETQYF. The chain employs TRBV25-1 and TRBJ2-5; perhaps TRBD2 as D (7 bases). Trimming shortened V by 5 bases and J by 5 bases, and 15 bases separated the two germline ends. This CDR3 has 14 residues. The germline CDR1 and CDR2 sequences are MGHDK and SYGVNS. The whole variable domain, remainder taken from reference TRBV25-1 and TRBJ2-5, is EADIYQTPRYLVIGTGKKITLECSQTMGHDKMYWYQQDPGMELHLIHYSYGVNSTEKGDLSSESTVSRIRTEHFPLTLESARPSHTSQYLCASSSRGGWETQYFGPGTRLLVL.

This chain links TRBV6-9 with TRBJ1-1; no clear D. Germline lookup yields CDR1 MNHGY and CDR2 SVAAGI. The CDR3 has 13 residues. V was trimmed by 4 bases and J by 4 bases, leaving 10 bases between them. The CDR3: CASSFEGFTEAFF. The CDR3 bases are TGTGCCAGCAGTTTTGAAGGGTTCACTGAAGCTTTCTTT.

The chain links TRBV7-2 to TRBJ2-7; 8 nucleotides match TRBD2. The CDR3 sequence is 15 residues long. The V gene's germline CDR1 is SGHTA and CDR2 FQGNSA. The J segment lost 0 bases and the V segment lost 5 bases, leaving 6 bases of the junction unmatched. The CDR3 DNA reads TGTGCCAGCAGCCCGAAGCGGGAGCTCTCCTACGAGCAGTACTTC. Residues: CASSPKRELSYEQYF.

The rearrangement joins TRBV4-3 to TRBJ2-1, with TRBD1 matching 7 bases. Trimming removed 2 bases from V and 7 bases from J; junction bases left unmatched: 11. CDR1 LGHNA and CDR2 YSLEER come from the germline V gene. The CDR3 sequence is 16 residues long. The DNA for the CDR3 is TGCGCCAGCAGCCAATACGGCACAGGGGTTGGTAATGAGCAGTTCTTC. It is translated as CASSQYGTGVGNEQFF.

The CDR3 nucleotides are TGTGCCAGCAGCGTGGGACAGCCCACAGATACGCAGTATTTT. It yields the protein CASSVGQPTDTQYF. V and J are TRBV9 and TRBJ2-3, with TRBD1 identical over 7 bases. The CDR3 is 14 amino acids. J lost 2 bases, V lost 2 bases, and 2 bases had no gene match. CDR1 and CDR2 (germline): SGDLS, YYNGEE. Filled out from reference TRBV9 and TRBJ2-3, the complete variable domain reads DSGVTQTPKHLITATGQRVTLRCSPRSGDLSVYWYQQSLDQGLQFLIQYYNGEERAKGNILERFSAQQFPDLHSELNLSSLELGDSALYFCASSVGQPTDTQYFGPGTRLTVL.

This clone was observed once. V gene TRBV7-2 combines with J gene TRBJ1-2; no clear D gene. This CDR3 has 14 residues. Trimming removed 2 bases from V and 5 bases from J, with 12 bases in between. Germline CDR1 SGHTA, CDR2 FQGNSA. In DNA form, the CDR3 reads TGTGCCAGCAGCTTATCGGTCCAGTCGTATGGCTACACCTTC. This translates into CASSLSVQSYGYTF.

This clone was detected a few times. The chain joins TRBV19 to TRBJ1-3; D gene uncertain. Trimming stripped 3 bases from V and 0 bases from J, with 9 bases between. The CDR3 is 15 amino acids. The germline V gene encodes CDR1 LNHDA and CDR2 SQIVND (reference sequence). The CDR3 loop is CASSINRDSGNTIYF. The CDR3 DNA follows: TGTGCCAGTAGTATTAACAGAGACTCTGGAAACACCATATATTTT.

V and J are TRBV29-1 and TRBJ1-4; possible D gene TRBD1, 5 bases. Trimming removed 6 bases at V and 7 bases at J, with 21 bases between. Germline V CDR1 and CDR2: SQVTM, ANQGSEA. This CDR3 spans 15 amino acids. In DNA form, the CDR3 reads TGCAGCGTCGCTAGAAACCAGGGAAGGGGTGAAAAACTGTTTTTT. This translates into CSVARNQGRGEKLFF.

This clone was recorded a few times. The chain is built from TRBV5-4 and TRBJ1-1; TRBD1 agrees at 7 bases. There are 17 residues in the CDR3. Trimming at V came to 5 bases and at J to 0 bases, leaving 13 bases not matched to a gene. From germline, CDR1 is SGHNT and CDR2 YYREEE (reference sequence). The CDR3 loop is CASRRQGLISLNTEAFF. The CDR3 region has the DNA TGTGCCAGCAGACGACAGGGCCTTATTTCCTTGAACACTGAAGCTTTCTTT.

The DNA for the CDR3 is TGTGCCAGCAGATCAGGGGGCGAGTACGAGCAGTACTTC. This translates into CASRSGGEYEQYF. V gene TRBV2 combines with J gene TRBJ2-7, with TRBD1 identical over 8 bases. Trimming took 6 bases from V and 4 from J; bases not matched to a gene: 5. The CDR3 loop spans 13 amino acids. CDR1 is SNHLY, CDR2 FYNNEI, per germline.

DNA of the CDR3: TGTGCCAGCAGTACCCCCGGAGGAAGCACTGAAGCTTTCTTT. This encodes CASSTPGGSTEAFF. This chain joins TRBV28 and TRBJ1-1; D unresolved. Trimming removed 5 bases from V and 4 bases from J, with 14 bases in between. From germline, CDR1 is MDHEN and CDR2 SYDVKM. The CDR3 totals 14 residues.

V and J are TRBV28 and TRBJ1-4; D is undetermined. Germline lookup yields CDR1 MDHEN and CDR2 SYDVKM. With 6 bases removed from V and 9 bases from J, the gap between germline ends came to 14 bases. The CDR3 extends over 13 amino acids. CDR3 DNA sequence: TGTGCCAGCAGCTCGCGGTGGAGCAAAAAACTGTTTTTT. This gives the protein CASSSRWSKKLFF.

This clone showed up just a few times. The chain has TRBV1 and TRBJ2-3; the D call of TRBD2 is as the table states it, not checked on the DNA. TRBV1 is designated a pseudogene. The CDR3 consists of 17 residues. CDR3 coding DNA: TGCACCAGGATAGCCCCCGGGGGACTAGCGGAGACAGATACGCAGTATTTT. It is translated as CTRIAPGGLAETDTQYF.

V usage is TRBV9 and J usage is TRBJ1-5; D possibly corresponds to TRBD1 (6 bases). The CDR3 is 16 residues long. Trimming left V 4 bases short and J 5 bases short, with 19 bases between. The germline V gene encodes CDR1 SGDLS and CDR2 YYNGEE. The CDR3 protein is CASSPGPGANDQPQHF. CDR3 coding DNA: TGTGCCAGCAGCCCCGGACCGGGGGCGAACGATCAGCCCCAGCATTTT.

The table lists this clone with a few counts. CDR3 DNA sequence: TGCGCCAGCAGTGAGTCCGCGGGAGGGCCGGGCGAGCAGTACTTC. It is translated as CASSESAGGPGEQYF. This chain links TRBV10-1 with TRBJ2-7; 9 positions match TRBD2. J was trimmed by 6 bases and V by 0 bases; bases with no gene match: 6. Germline CDR1 and CDR2: WNHNN and SYGVQD (reference sequence). CDR3 length: 15 amino acids.

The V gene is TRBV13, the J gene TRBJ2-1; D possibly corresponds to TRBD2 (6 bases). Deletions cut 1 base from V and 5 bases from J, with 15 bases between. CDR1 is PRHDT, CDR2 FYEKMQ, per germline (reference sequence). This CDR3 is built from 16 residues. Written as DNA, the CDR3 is TGTGCCAGCAGCTTAGAATTTTCGGGACTCCACAATGAGCAGTTCTTC. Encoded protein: CASSLEFSGLHNEQFF.

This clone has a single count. The CDR3 protein is CASSPSTNLNQPQHF. The DNA for the CDR3 is TGTGCCAGCTCACCAAGTACGAATCTAAATCAGCCCCAGCATTTT. This chain uses TRBV18 with TRBJ1-5; D is uncertain. The CDR3 sequence is 15 residues long. Deletions cut 2 bases from V and 4 bases from J, with 12 bases between. The germline V gene has CDR1 KGHSH and CDR2 LQKENI. The variable domain in full, completed from reference TRBV18 and TRBJ1-5, reads NAGVMQNPRHLVRRRGQEARLRCSPMKGHSHVYWYRQLPEEGLKFMVYLQKENIIDESGMPKERFSAEFPKEGPSILRIQQVVRGDSAAYFCASSPSTNLNQPQHFGDGTRLSIL.

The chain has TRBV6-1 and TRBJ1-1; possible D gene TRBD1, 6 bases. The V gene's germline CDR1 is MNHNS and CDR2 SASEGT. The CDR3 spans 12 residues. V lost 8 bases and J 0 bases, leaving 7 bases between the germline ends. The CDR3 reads CASGQMNTEAFF. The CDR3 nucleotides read TGTGCCAGCGGACAGATGAACACTGAAGCTTTCTTT.